The 28 T cell receptor beta chains below come from one sample, sequenced in a study of T cell repertoires in cytomegalovirus infection. TCRdb fed the reads into MiXCR, producing one record per CDR3 protein. The table records around 270,000 distinct CDR3 sequences, around 8.7% of them present only once. The sample was PBMCs. The receptors shown here come from a human donor in good health (CMV status not recorded). Some clones in this sample may be carry-over from other donors' samples.

There are a few counts of this clonotype. The chain combines TRBV29-1 with TRBJ1-5; TRBD1 aligns across 7 bases. This CDR3 has 17 amino acids. The V gene's germline CDR1 is SQVTM and CDR2 ANQGSEA. V gave up 7 bases and J gave up 1 base; unmatched junction bases: 16. CDR3 sequence reads: CSGVRTTTGDSNQPQHF. The CDR3 DNA is TGCAGCGGAGTAAGGACCACCACAGGGGACAGCAATCAGCCCCAGCATTTT. Full variable domain (rest looked up from reference TRBV29-1 and TRBJ1-5): SAVISQKPSRDICQRGTSLTIQCQVDSQVTMMFWYRQQPGQSLTLIATANQGSEATYESGFVIDKFPISRPNLTFSTLTVSNMSPEDSSIYLCSGVRTTTGDSNQPQHFGDGTRLSIL.

The V and J genes are TRBV28 and TRBJ1-6, with TRBD1 matching 8 bases. The CDR3 loop spans 15 amino acids. Germline values: CDR1 MDHEN, CDR2 SYDVKM. The V gene end was trimmed by 6 bases and the J gene end by 8 bases; junction bases not matched to a gene: 9. The CDR3 loop reads CASSYTGGRHSPLHF. The CDR3 nucleotides are TGTGCCAGCAGCTACACAGGGGGTAGACATTCACCCCTCCACTTT. Complete variable domain (other parts from reference TRBV28 and TRBJ1-6): DVKVTQSSRYLVKRTGEKVFLECVQDMDHENMFWYRQDPGLGLRLIYFSYDVKMKEKGDIPEGYSVSREKKERFSLILESASTNQTSMYLCASSYTGGRHSPLHFGNGTRLTVT.

The chain has TRBV11-2 and TRBJ2-4, with 15 bases that match TRBD2. Germline V gene lookup returns CDR1 SGHAT and CDR2 FQNNGV. V lost 5 bases to trimming and J lost 2 bases; unmatched junction nucleotides: 10. This CDR3 has 19 amino acids. CDR3 DNA: TGTGCCAGCAGCCCCCGGACTAGCGGGAGGGCCGGGTCCAAAAACATTCAGTACTTC. This sequence encodes CASSPRTSGRAGSKNIQYF.

This clonotype was counted at least ten times. CDR3 bases: TGCGCCAGCAGCCAAGATCGGCAGGTCTATGGCTACACCTTC. Translated, it gives CASSQDRQVYGYTF. V is TRBV4-3 and J is TRBJ1-2, with D unclear. The CDR3 runs 14 residues. Germline V lookup: CDR1 LGHNA, CDR2 YSLEER. V was pared by 0 bases and J by 4 bases, with 9 bases between.

This clonotype was detected many times. The chain has TRBV28 and TRBJ2-3, with TRBD2 matching over 8 bases. After removal of 7 bases from V and 1 base from J, the junction contained 4 bases not matched to a gene. The CDR3 is made up of 14 amino acids. The germline V gene encodes CDR1 MDHEN and CDR2 SYDVKM. In DNA, the CDR3 is TGTGCCAGCACCCTCGGGGGGGGCACAGATACGCAGTATTTT. It yields the protein CASTLGGGTDTQYF.

This clonotype has a count of ten or more. In DNA form, the CDR3 reads TGCGCCAGCAGCTTGGCCCAGACACCGACGGGGACCCAGTACTTC. This encodes CASSLAQTPTGTQYF. The V and J genes are TRBV5-1 and TRBJ2-5, with D unclear. CDR3 length: 15 residues. Between the trimmed V and J ends, which lost 0 bases and 7 bases, there was a span of 16 bases. The germline V gene has CDR1 SGHRS and CDR2 YFSETQ.

This clonotype appeared many times. V and J are TRBV27 and TRBJ1-4; 7 positions match TRBD1. J gave up 2 bases and V 5 bases, and 2 bases lay outside the gene matches. CDR3 size: 14 residues. Per the germline V gene, CDR1 is MNHEY and CDR2 is SMNVEV (reference sequence). For the CDR3, the DNA is TGTGCCAGCAGTAAACAGGGGACTAATGAAAAACTGTTTTTT. Its translation: CASSKQGTNEKLFF.

This clonotype was recorded many times. The gene calls are TRBV19 and TRBJ2-7; TRBD2 matches 11 bases. Germline V gives CDR1 LNHDA, CDR2 SQIVND (reference sequence). The CDR3 is 16 amino acids. V lost 1 base to trimming and J lost 4 bases; unmatched junction nucleotides: 6. The CDR3: CASSIVPGTSGYEQYF. CDR3 sequence (DNA): TGTGCCAGTAGTATAGTTCCCGGGACTAGCGGTTACGAGCAGTACTTC.

This clonotype was detected a few times. The genes are TRBV6-2 or TRBV6-3 and TRBJ2-1, with TRBD2 identical over 10 bases. The CDR3 covers 14 residues. The germline V gene has CDR1 MNHEY and CDR2 SVGEGT. With V trimmed by 2 bases and J by 8 bases, 3 bases remained unmatched. The CDR3 DNA sequence: TGTGCCAGCAGTTACGGGACTAGCGTGGATGAGCAGTTCTTC. This codes for CASSYGTSVDEQFF.

This clonotype was observed many times. The gene calls are TRBV27 and TRBJ1-1; possibly TRBD1 for D (6 bases). V shed 6 bases and J shed 5 bases, with 16 bases lying between them. The V gene's germline CDR1 is MNHEY and CDR2 SMNVEV (reference sequence). The CDR3 sequence is 14 residues long. The CDR3 protein is CASSFAGVRTEAFF. CDR3 nucleotide sequence: TGTGCCAGCAGCTTTGCAGGGGTAAGGACTGAAGCTTTCTTT.

This clonotype was detected only a few times. J is TRBJ2-7 and V is TRBV5-4; D perhaps matches TRBD1 (5 bases). Germline lookup yields CDR1 SGHNT and CDR2 YYREEE (reference sequence). There are 15 residues in the CDR3. The V end lost 0 bases, the J end lost 6 bases, and 16 bases lay between the germline ends. The CDR3 is CASSLVPDIKSEQYF. For the CDR3, the DNA is TGTGCCAGCAGCTTGGTCCCGGACATAAAATCCGAGCAGTACTTC.

This clonotype came up many times. This sequence joins TRBV28 and TRBJ2-7; D gene unclear. The CDR3 has 13 residues. V lost 6 bases and J 2 bases, leaving 11 bases between the germline ends. Germline lookup yields CDR1 MDHEN and CDR2 SYDVKM. DNA of the CDR3: TGTGCCAGCAGCACCCCCCGCCCCTACGAGCAGTACTTC. This codes for CASSTPRPYEQYF. The whole variable domain, remainder taken from reference TRBV28 and TRBJ2-7, is DVKVTQSSRYLVKRTGEKVFLECVQDMDHENMFWYRQDPGLGLRLIYFSYDVKMKEKGDIPEGYSVSREKKERFSLILESASTNQTSMYLCASSTPRPYEQYFGPGTRLTVT.

This chain joins TRBV3-1 and TRBJ2-3; D uncertain. V was cut by 3 bases and J by 0 bases, with 4 bases left in between. The CDR3 is 13 amino acids. Germline assignment: CDR1 LGHDT and CDR2 YNNKEL (reference sequence). CDR3 region: CASSHASTDTQYF. In DNA, the CDR3 is TGTGCCAGCAGCCACGCTAGCACAGATACGCAGTATTTT.

This clonotype occurred many times. The rearrangement joins TRBV5-5 to TRBJ2-2; 10 bases are shared with TRBD1. Unmatched junction bases numbered 8, after V lost 3 bases and J lost 0 bases. Germline V gene data show CDR1 as SGHKS and CDR2 as YYEKEE (reference sequence). The CDR3 runs 18 residues. This CDR3 is CASSSTGQGLSNTGELFF. CDR3 sequence (DNA): TGTGCCAGCAGCTCAACGGGACAGGGGTTATCGAACACCGGGGAGCTGTTTTTT.

This clonotype was found many times. The chain employs TRBV7-2 and TRBJ1-4, with D possibly matching TRBD1 (5 bases). Germline CDR1 and CDR2: SGHTA and FQGNSA. V lost 6 bases, J lost 2 bases, and 28 bases lay in between. The CDR3 covers 20 residues. CDR3 sequence: CASSSDSHLSLSVTNEKLFF. In DNA form, the CDR3 reads TGTGCCAGCAGTTCCGACAGCCACCTCTCCTTATCCGTCACTAATGAAAAACTGTTTTTT.

This clonotype was counted at least ten times. The rearrangement uses TRBV7-2 and TRBJ2-7, with TRBD2 identical over 11 bases. This CDR3 contains 15 residues. V was clipped by 5 bases and J by 4 bases; unmatched bases: 7. Germline lookup yields CDR1 SGHTA and CDR2 FQGNSA. Here the CDR3 DNA reads TGTGCCAGCAGCATGACTAGCGGGATCGGGTACGAGCAGTACTTC. This translates into CASSMTSGIGYEQYF.

This clonotype was counted many times. The V call is TRBV7-8, the J call TRBJ1-1; D may be TRBD1 (5 bases). Trimming stripped 0 bases from V and 11 bases from J, with 16 bases between. Germline V gene sequence: CDR1 SGHVS, CDR2 FQNEAQ. The CDR3 covers 14 residues. CDR3: CASSLAMGGVRAFF. The CDR3 bases are TGTGCCAGCAGCTTAGCGATGGGGGGGGTTCGGGCTTTCTTT.

The V and J genes are TRBV20-1 and TRBJ1-1; possibly TRBD1 for D (5 bases). The CDR3 spans 12 residues. Germline lookup yields CDR1 DFQATT and CDR2 SNEGSKA (reference sequence). V was shortened by 6 bases and J by 12 bases, with 20 bases between the two germline ends. Written as DNA, the CDR3 is TGCAGTGCCTCTGGGATCTCCAAGGGGACTTTCTTT. Translation gives CSASGISKGTFF.

Ten or more counts support this clonotype. The chain is built from TRBV7-2 and TRBJ2-2; D is undetermined. Per the germline V gene, CDR1 is SGHTA and CDR2 is FQGNSA. V gave up 2 bases and J gave up 1 base, with 11 bases separating them. The CDR3 runs to 16 residues. CDR3 amino acids: CASSLIVNRNTGELFF. The CDR3 DNA is TGTGCCAGCAGCTTAATTGTAAACAGGAACACCGGGGAGCTGTTTTTT.

This clonotype was counted only a few times. V and J are TRBV5-1 and TRBJ2-3; D unclear. This CDR3 spans 14 amino acids. The germline V gene encodes CDR1 SGHRS and CDR2 YFSETQ. Trimming removed 0 bases at V and 0 bases at J, with 5 bases between. CDR3 protein: CASSLGFSTDTQYF. CDR3 nucleotides: TGCGCCAGCAGCTTGGGATTTAGCACAGATACGCAGTATTTT.

This clonotype was counted a few times. The chain is built from TRBV29-1 and TRBJ2-1, with D tentatively TRBD1 (6 bases). The ends were cut back, 8 bases at V and 4 bases at J, with 9 bases in the middle. CDR1 is SQVTM and CDR2 is ANQGSEA in the germline V gene. The CDR3 is 11 amino acids. The CDR3 DNA reads TGCAGCACACAGGGATACAATGAGCAGTTCTTC. The encoded protein is CSTQGYNEQFF.

V usage is TRBV2 and J usage is TRBJ2-1, with 11 bases fitting TRBD2. Germline-derived CDR1 and CDR2 are SNHLY and FYNNEI. J gave up 10 bases and V 9 bases, and 14 bases lay outside the gene matches. The CDR3 covers 15 residues. The CDR3 spells CASSKRLAGGNEQFF. The CDR3 nucleotides are TGTGCCAGTTCTAAACGTCTAGCGGGAGGAAACGAGCAGTTCTTC. The full variable domain, its missing parts supplied by reference TRBV2 and TRBJ2-1, is EPEVTQTPSHQVTQMGQEVILRCVPISNHLYFYWYRQILGQKVEFLVSFYNNEISEKSEIFDDQFSVERPDGSNFTLKIRSTKLEDSAMYFCASSKRLAGGNEQFFGPGTRLTVL.

This clonotype has a count of ten or more. The rearrangement uses TRBV6-5 and TRBJ2-3; D unresolved. V was clipped by 6 bases and J by 1 base, with 11 bases between them. The CDR3 is made up of 14 amino acids. CDR1 is MNHEY, CDR2 SVGAGI, per germline. CDR3 protein: CASRPHGGTDTQYF. The CDR3 DNA reads as TGTGCCAGCAGGCCTCACGGCGGCACAGATACGCAGTATTTT.

CDR3 protein: CSARSDGGFTGNTIYF. DNA of the CDR3: TGCAGTGCTAGAAGCGATGGGGGCTTTACTGGAAACACCATATATTTT. The chain joins TRBV20-1 to TRBJ1-3, with D possibly matching TRBD1 (6 bases). CDR3 length: 16 residues. In germline, CDR1 is DFQATT, CDR2 SNEGSKA (reference sequence). V gave up 2 bases and J gave up 2 bases, with 16 bases separating them.

This clonotype showed up many times. The chain uses TRBV7-9 and TRBJ2-5; D ambiguous. This CDR3 is 11 amino acids long. Trimming cost V 11 bases and J 2 bases, with 9 bases left between them. Germline CDR1 SEHNR, CDR2 FQNEAQ (reference sequence). The CDR3 reads CASGGQETQYF. The CDR3 region has the DNA TGTGCCTCCGGCGGACAAGAGACCCAGTACTTC.

The CDR3 nucleotides read TGTGCCAGCAGCTTAGGGTGGACGGCCAGCTACGAGCAGTACTTC. This translates into CASSLGWTASYEQYF. The chain combines TRBV7-2 with TRBJ2-7; D uncertain. CDR3 length: 15 amino acids. V was cut by 1 base and J by 3 bases, with 13 bases left in between. Germline V gene lookup returns CDR1 SGHTA and CDR2 FQGNSA.

This clonotype has at least ten counts. This rearrangement joins TRBV5-6 to TRBJ1-3; D not resolved. This CDR3 contains 16 residues. CDR1 is SGHDT, CDR2 YYEEEE, per germline. Trimming pared 2 bases from V and 0 bases from J, leaving 12 bases between. The CDR3 protein is CASSLFAQLSGNTIYF. The CDR3 bases are TGTGCCAGCAGCTTATTTGCACAGCTCTCTGGAAACACCATATATTTT.

In its sample, this clonotype was seen a few times. The rearrangement uses TRBV6-5 and TRBJ2-7; TRBD1 agrees at 8 bases. The germline CDR1 and CDR2 sequences are MNHEY and SVGAGI. J was trimmed by 4 bases and V by 8 bases; bases with no gene match: 7. The CDR3 has 13 amino acids. The CDR3 nucleotides read TGTGCCAGCGGGGCGGACAGGGTTTACGAGCAGTACTTC. This encodes CASGADRVYEQYF.